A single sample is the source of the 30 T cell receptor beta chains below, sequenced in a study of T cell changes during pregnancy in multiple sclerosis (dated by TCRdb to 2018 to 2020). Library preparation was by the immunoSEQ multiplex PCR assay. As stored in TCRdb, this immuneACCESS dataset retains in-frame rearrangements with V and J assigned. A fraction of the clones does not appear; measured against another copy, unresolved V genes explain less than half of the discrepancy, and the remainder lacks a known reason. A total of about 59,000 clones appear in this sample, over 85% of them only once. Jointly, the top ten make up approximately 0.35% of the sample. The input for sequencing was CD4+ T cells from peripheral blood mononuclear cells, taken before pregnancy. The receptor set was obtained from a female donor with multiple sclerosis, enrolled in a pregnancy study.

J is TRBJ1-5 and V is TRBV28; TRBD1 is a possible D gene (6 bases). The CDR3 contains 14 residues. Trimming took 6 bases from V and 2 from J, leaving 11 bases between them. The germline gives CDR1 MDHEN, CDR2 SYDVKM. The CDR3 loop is CASSQAGGNQPQHF. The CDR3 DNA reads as TGTGCCAGCAGCCAGGCAGGGGGCAATCAGCCCCAGCATTTT.

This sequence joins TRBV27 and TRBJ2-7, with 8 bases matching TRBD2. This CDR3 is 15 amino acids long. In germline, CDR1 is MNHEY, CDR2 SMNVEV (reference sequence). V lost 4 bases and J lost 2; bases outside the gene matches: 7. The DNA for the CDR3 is TGTGCCAGCAGTTCTACGGGAGGGCCTACCTACGAGCAGTACTTC. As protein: CASSSTGGPTYEQYF.

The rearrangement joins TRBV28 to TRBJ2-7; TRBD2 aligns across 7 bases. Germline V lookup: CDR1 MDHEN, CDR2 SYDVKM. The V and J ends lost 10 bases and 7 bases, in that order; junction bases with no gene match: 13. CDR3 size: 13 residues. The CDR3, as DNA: TGTGCCACCCTCCCCCGACTAGCCGGAGAGCAGTACTTC. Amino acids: CATLPRLAGEQYF.

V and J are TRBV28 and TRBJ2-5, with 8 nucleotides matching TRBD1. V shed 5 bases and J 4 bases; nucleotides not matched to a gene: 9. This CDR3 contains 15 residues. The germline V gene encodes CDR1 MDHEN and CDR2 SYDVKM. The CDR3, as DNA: TGTGCCAGCAGTCAAAGAACAGGGGGACGAGAGACCCAGTACTTC. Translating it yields CASSQRTGGRETQYF.

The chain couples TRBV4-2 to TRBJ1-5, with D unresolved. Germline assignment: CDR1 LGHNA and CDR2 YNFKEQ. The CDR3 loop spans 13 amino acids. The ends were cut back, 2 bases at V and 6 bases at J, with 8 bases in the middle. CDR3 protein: CASSQTGVQPQHF. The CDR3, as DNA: TGTGCCAGCAGCCAAACCGGGGTTCAGCCCCAGCATTTT.

CDR3 sequence reads: CASSPLVSGVSSEQYF. The CDR3 region has the DNA TGTGCCAGCTCACCACTTGTTAGCGGGGTTTCATCCGAGCAGTACTTC. The V gene is TRBV18, the J gene TRBJ2-7, with 8 bases fitting TRBD2. The germline gives CDR1 KGHSH, CDR2 LQKENI. This CDR3 spans 16 amino acids. The J segment lost 6 bases and the V segment lost 1 base, leaving 11 bases of the junction unmatched.

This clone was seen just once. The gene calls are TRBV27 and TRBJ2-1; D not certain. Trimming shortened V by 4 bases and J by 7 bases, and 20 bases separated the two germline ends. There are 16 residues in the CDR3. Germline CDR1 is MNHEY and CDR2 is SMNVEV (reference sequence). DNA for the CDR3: TGTGCCAGCAGTTATTTGACGGCCGCTCACGGGAATGAGCAGTTCTTC. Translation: CASSYLTAAHGNEQFF.

The CDR3 sequence: CASSPDRPPSGNTIYF. DNA of the CDR3: TGTGCCAGCAGTCCCGACAGGCCACCCTCTGGAAACACCATATATTTT. V and J are TRBV27 and TRBJ1-3; weak D call: TRBD1 (6 bases). V lost 5 bases and J lost 0, with 14 bases in between. The length of the CDR3 is 16 residues. CDR1 is MNHEY, CDR2 SMNVEV, per germline (reference sequence).

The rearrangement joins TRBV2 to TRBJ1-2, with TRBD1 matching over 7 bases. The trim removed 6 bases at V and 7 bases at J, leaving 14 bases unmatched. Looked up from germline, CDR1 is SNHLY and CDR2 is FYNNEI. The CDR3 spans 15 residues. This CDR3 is CASRAEQGTQPGYTF. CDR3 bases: TGTGCCAGCAGGGCAGAACAGGGGACGCAACCTGGCTACACCTTC.

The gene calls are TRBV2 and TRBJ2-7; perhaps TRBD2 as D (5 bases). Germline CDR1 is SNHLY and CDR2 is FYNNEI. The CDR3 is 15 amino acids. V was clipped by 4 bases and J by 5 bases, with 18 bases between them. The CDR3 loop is CASSVSASGAHEQYF. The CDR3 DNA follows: TGTGCCAGCAGTGTTTCCGCCAGCGGTGCCCACGAGCAGTACTTC.

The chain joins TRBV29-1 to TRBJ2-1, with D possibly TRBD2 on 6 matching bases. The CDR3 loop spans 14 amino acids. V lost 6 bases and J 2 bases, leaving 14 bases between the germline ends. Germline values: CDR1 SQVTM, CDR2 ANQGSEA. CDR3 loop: CSVDPRTTYNEQFF. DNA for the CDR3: TGCAGCGTAGACCCCCGGACTACCTACAATGAGCAGTTCTTC.

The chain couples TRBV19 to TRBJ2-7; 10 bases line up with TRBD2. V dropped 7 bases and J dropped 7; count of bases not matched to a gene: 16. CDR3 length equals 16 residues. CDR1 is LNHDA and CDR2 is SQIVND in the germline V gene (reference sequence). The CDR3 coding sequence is TGTGCCAGTACCTCCTCTCCAGCGGGAGGGCAAAGGGAGCAGTACTTC. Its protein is CASTSSPAGGQREQYF.

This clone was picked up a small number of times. The CDR3 DNA sequence: TGTGCCAGCAGCCTCCAGGAGGGACAGGGGACAAACTATGGCTACACCTTC. Its translation: CASSLQEGQGTNYGYTF. The chain joins TRBV5-5 to TRBJ1-2; 10 bases agree with TRBD1. This CDR3 region has 17 residues. The trim removed 4 bases at V and 2 bases at J, leaving 11 bases unmatched. Germline V gene data show CDR1 as SGHKS and CDR2 as YYEKEE (reference sequence).

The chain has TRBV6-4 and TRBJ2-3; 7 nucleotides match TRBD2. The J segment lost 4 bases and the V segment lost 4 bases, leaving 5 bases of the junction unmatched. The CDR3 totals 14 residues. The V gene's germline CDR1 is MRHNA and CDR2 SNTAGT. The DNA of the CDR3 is TGTGCCAGCAGTGGTCGGGGAGGGCCAGATACGCAGTATTTT. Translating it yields CASSGRGGPDTQYF.

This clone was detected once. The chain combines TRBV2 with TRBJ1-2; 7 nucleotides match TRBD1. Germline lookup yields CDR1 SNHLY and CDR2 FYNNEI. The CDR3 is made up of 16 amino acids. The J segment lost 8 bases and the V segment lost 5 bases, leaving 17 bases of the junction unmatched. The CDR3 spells CASSIHYRQGWGGYTF. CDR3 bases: TGTGCCAGCAGTATCCACTATAGACAGGGCTGGGGAGGCTACACCTTC.

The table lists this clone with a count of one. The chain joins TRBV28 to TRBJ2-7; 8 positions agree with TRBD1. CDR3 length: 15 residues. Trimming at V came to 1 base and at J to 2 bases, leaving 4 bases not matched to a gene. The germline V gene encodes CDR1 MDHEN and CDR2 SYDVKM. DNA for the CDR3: TGTGCCAGCAGTTTATCCGGGACAGGAACCTACGAGCAGTACTTC. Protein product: CASSLSGTGTYEQYF.

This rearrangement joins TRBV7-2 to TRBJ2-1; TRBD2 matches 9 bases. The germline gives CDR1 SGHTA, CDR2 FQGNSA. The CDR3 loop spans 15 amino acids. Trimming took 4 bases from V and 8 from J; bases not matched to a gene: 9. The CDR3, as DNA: TGTGCCAGCAGCTCCCAGGGACTAGCCCTTCATGAGCAGTTCTTC. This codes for CASSSQGLALHEQFF.

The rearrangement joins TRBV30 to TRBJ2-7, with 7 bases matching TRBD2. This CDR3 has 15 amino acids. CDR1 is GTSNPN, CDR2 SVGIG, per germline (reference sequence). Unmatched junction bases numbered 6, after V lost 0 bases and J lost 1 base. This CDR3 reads CAWSVRASGSYEQYF. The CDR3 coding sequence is TGTGCCTGGAGTGTACGGGCTAGCGGTTCCTACGAGCAGTACTTC.

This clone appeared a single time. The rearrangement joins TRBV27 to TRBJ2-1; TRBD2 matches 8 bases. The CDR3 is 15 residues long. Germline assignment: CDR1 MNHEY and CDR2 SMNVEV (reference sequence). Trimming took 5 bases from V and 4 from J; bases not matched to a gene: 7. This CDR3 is CASSLSGSRYNEQFF. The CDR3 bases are TGTGCCAGCAGTCTGAGCGGGAGTCGGTACAATGAGCAGTTCTTC.

Here the CDR3 DNA reads TGTGCCAGCAGCAGACAGTCTTTCTCTGGAAACACCATATATTTT. Residues: CASSRQSFSGNTIYF. The J gene is TRBJ1-3, the V gene TRBV7-9; maybe TRBD1 (5 bases). This CDR3 has 15 amino acids. Trimming left V 5 bases short and J 0 bases short, with 11 bases between. Looked up from germline, CDR1 is SEHNR and CDR2 is FQNEAQ (reference sequence).

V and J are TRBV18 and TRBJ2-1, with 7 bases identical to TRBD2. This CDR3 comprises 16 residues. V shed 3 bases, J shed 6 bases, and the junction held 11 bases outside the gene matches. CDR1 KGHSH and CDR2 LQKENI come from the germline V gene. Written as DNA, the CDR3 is TGTGCCAGCTCACCGTACCCTTCTTCGGGAGGCAATGAGCAGTTCTTC. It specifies CASSPYPSSGGNEQFF.

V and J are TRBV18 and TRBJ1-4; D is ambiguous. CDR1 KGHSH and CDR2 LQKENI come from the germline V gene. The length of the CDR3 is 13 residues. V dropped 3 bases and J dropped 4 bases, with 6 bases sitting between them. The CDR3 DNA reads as TGTGCCAGCTCACCGGCCCTTAATGAAAAACTGTTTTTT. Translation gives CASSPALNEKLFF. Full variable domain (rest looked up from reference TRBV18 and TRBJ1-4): NAGVMQNPRHLVRRRGQEARLRCSPMKGHSHVYWYRQLPEEGLKFMVYLQKENIIDESGMPKERFSAEFPKEGPSILRIQQVVRGDSAAYFCASSPALNEKLFFGSGTQLSVL.

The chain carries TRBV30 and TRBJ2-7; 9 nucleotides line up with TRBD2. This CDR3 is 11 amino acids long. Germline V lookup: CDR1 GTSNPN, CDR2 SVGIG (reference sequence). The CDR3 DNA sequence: TGTGTCAGCGGGAGGATCAACGAGCAGTACTTC. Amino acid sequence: CVSGRINEQYF.

For the CDR3, the DNA is TGTGCCAGCAGTTATCTTTTGGGCTACACCTTC. It specifies CASSYLLGYTF. J is TRBJ1-2 and V is TRBV2; no definite D call. The CDR3 is 11 amino acids. V dropped 5 bases and J dropped 8 bases, with 9 bases sitting between them. The germline V gene encodes CDR1 SNHLY and CDR2 FYNNEI.

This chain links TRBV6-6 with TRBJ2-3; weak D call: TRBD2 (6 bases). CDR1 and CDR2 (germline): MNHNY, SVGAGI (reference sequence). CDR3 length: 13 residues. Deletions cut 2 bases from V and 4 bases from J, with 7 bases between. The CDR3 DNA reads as TGTGCCAGCAGTTACGGGACTGCAGATACGCAGTATTTT. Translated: CASSYGTADTQYF.

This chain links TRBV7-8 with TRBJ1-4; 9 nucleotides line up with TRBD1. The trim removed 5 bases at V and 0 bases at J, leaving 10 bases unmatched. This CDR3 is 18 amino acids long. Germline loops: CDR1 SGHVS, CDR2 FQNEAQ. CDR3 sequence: CASSRGQGSAPTNEKLFF. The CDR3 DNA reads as TGTGCCAGCAGCCGGGGACAGGGTTCCGCACCAACTAATGAAAAACTGTTTTTT. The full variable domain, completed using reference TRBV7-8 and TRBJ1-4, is GAGVSQSPRYKVAKRGQDVALRCDPISGHVSLFWYQQALGQGPEFLTYFQNEAQLDKSGLPSDRFFAERPEGSVSTLKIQRTQQEDSAVYLCASSRGQGSAPTNEKLFFGSGTQLSVL.

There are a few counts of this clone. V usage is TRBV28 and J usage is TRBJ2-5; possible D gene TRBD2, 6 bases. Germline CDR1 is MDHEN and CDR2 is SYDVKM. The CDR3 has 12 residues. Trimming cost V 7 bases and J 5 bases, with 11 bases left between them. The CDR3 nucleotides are TGTGCCAGCACGCGGGGTGGGGAGACCCAGTACTTC. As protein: CASTRGGETQYF.

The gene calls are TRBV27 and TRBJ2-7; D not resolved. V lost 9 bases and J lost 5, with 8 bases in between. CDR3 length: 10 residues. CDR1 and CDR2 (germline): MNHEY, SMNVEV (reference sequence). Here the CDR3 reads CARPQDEQYF. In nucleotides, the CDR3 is TGTGCCAGACCCCAGGACGAGCAGTACTTC.

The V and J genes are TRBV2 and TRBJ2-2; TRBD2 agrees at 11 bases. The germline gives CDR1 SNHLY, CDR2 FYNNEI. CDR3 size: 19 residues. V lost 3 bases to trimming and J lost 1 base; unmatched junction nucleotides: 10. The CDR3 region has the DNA TGTGCCAGCAGTGAGGGAGATTTAGGGACTAGCGGGAACACCGGGGAGCTGTTTTTT. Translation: CASSEGDLGTSGNTGELFF.

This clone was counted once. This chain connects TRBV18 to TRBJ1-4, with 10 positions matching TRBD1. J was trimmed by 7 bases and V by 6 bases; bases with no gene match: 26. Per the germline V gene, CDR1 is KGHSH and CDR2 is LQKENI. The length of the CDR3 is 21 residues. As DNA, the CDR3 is TGTGCCAGCTCCGACAGGGGGCGTCCAAGTCTGTGGAGAGGATCTGGTGAAAAACTGTTTTTT. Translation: CASSDRGRPSLWRGSGEKLFF.